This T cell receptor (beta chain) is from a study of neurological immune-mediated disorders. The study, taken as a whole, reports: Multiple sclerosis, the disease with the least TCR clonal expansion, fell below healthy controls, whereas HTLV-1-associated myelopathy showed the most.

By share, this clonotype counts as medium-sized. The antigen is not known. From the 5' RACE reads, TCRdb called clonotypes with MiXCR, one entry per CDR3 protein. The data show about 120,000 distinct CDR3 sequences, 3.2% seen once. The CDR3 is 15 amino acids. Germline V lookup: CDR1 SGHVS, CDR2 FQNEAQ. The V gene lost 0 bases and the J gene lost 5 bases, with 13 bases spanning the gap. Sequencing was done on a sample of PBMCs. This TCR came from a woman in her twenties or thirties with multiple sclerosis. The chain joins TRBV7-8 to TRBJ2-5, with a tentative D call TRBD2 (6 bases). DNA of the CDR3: TGTGCCAGCAGCTTAGCGCTACTAGCTATTGAGACCCAGTACTTC. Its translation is CASSLALLAIETQYF.